These T cell receptor beta chains were read from a single sample in a study of blood T cell repertoires in COVID-19. The repertoire was sequenced with immunoSEQ multiplex PCR; TCRdb's copy has only in-frame clones and lacks some. The table has 160,000 or so clones, 78% seen once. The material sequenced was peripheral blood. The receptor set was obtained from a woman older than 75 with acute or convalescent COVID-19. Each CDR3 is given with its conserved first and last residue. D genes are given only for firm matches. The listing skips clone size in some rows; elsewhere it reads once, few, many or a size class.

d_gene,abundance,v_gene,j_gene,CDR3aa,CDR3nt
TRBD1,few,TRBV19,TRBJ2-3,CASSMNRGTDTQYF,TGTGCCAGTAGTATGAACAGGGGAACAGATACGCAGTATTTT
-,once,TRBV12-3/TRBV12-4,TRBJ2-7,CASSFRGGIEQYF,TGTGCCAGCAGTTTCAGGGGTGGGATCGAGCAGTACTTC
-,-,TRBV28,TRBJ1-5,CASSFSGVRGNQPQHF,TGTGCCAGCAGTTTCTCTGGAGTGAGGGGCAATCAGCCCCAGCATTTT
-,-,TRBV21-1,TRBJ2-2,CASRGSSGAANTGELFF,TGTGCCAGCAGGGGCTCAAGCGGGGCGGCGAACACCGGGGAGCTGTTTTTT
-,-,TRBV5-5,TRBJ2-2,CASSLQGISNTGELFF,TGTGCCAGCAGCTTGCAGGGGATCTCGAACACCGGGGAGCTGTTTTTT
TRBD2,-,TRBV5-4,TRBJ2-1,CASSSGTSGGANEQFF,TGTGCCAGCAGCTCCGGGACTAGCGGGGGGGCTAATGAGCAGTTCTTC
-,few,TRBV7-8,TRBJ2-3,CASTFGGSPLGKDTQYF,TGTGCCAGCACCTTCGGAGGGAGCCCATTAGGGAAAGATACGCAGTATTTT
-,-,TRBV7-2,TRBJ1-2,CASKRADYGYTF,TGTGCCAGCAAGCGGGCCGACTATGGCTACACCTTC
TRBD2,-,TRBV18,TRBJ2-5,CASSLAQPGLAGETQYF,TGTGCCAGCTCATTAGCCCAACCGGGACTAGCAGGAGAGACCCAGTACTTC
-,-,TRBV27,TRBJ1-1,CASSSYSLNTEAFF,TGTGCCAGCAGTTCCTACAGCCTGAACACTGAAGCTTTCTTT
-,few,TRBV5-4,TRBJ2-5,CASSSQGFVETQYF,TGTGCCAGCAGCTCACAGGGTTTTGTAGAGACCCAGTACTTC
TRBD1,-,TRBV5-6,TRBJ1-5,CASSLGRTGNQPQHF,TGTGCCAGCAGCCTGGGTCGGACAGGGAATCAGCCCCAGCATTTT
TRBD1,-,TRBV14,TRBJ1-2,CASSFDRAYGYTF,TGTGCCAGCAGTTTCGACAGGGCTTATGGCTACACCTTC
-,-,TRBV29-1,TRBJ2-1,CSVATYNEQFF,TGCAGCGTGGCAACCTACAATGAGCAGTTCTTC
-,-,TRBV11-2,TRBJ2-7,CASSLSTTVPEQYF,TGTGCCAGCAGCTTATCTACGACAGTCCCCGAGCAGTACTTC
TRBD2,-,TRBV4-1,TRBJ2-7,CASSQDRGGYSTYEQYF,TGCGCCAGCAGCCAAGATCGGGGGGGGTATTCAACCTACGAGCAGTACTTC